Given below is one T cell receptor beta chain in context. Assay: immunoSEQ multiplex PCR; the TCRdb copy retains only in-frame clones and omits some. This sample carries some 230,000 clones, 83% of them seen once, and the ten largest clones take just under 7.5%. This record belongs to a study of blood T cell repertoires in COVID-19. This CDR3 region has 15 residues. The germline V gene has CDR1 DFQATT and CDR2 SNEGSKA (reference sequence). Deletions cut 3 bases from V and 5 bases from J, with 17 bases between. The sequence was collected from a woman aged 45-65 years with acute or convalescent COVID-19. The rearrangement links TRBV20-1 to TRBJ1-5; tentative D call: TRBD1 (6 bases). The sample was peripheral blood. The CDR3 nucleotides are TGCAGTGCTAGTGGGGGCGGGGGGGAGTATCAGCCCCAGCATTTT. It codes for CSASGGGGEYQPQHF.